The T cell receptor (beta chain) under discussion was sequenced for a study of blood T cell repertoires in COVID-19 (dated by TCRdb to 2020 to 2021). About the study as a whole: Collaborator samples came from the United States, Italy and Spain and covered acute and convalescent phases of COVID-19. Deeply sampled blood TCRbeta repertoires from subjects exposed to, actively infected with, or recovered from COVID-19 were included in the dataset. Nearly every sample came with metadata listing a de-identified subject ID, COVID-19 status, age in years and sex. The material from the prospective study consisted of cDNA or gDNA derived from T cells, B-cell-depleted T cells, or PBMCs. The samples were drawn from the first 160 participants of the ongoing ImmuneRACE study and from under 1,500 subjects provided by 6 global collaborators. Where available, HLA class I and class II types were taken from metadata supplied by the sample provider and were not determined by assay-based typing. The repertoires were made available in a free public database intended to serve as a resource for research on the immune response to SARS-CoV-2.

The count of this clone is one. The antigen it recognizes is unknown. No much larger clonotype is one base removed from it; base qualities were not supplied. Per the germline V gene, SGHRS is the CDR1 and YFSETQ is the CDR2. Between the V and J ends, shortened by 7 bases and 4 bases respectively, the junction contains 14 bases. Reading from cysteine to phenylalanine, the CDR3 counts 13 amino acids. Just the 39-base CDR3 DNA is kept, in frame starting at base 1. TCRbeta CDR3 regions were amplified from genomic DNA by means of the immunoSEQ Assay, a bias-controlled multiplex PCR. From the authors' description of their analysis: Within the assay, amplification of reference gene primers was used to estimate how many nucleated cells each sample contained. Sequence reads were collapsed and filtered to measure the absolute abundance of every unique TCRbeta CDR3 rearrangement. For each sample, productive Simpson clonality was calculated by taking the square root of Simpson's diversity index across productive rearrangements. The immuneACCESS repertoire file appears here via TCRdb, limited to in-frame rearrangements. These files lack a portion of the clones; in checked studies, under half of the deficit traces to unresolved V genes, and the cause of the others is not known. V and J calls and clone size are those listed in that table; D and trimming were worked out from the DNA. A total of 150,000 to 200,000 clones appear in this sample, 80% to 90% of them only once. About 8.2% of the sample lies in the top ten.

Each collaborating institution followed its own protocols to collect whole blood in K2EDTA tubes. For TCRbeta analysis, collaborators shipped samples in one of three forms: frozen whole blood, isolated PBMCs, or DNA extracted from either of those sample types. Results the study describes overall, beyond this receptor: How much clinical and demographic metadata was included differed by source and by participant, and the metadata was provided uncurated.

The receptor was derived from a man aged 60 to 69 with acute or convalescent COVID-19. The specimen was peripheral blood. The sequence is built from TRBV5-1 and TRBJ1-2, with the D gene uncertain. The CDR3 in this case is CASSLQAGYGYTF. The bases are TGCGCCAGCTCCCTTCAGGCGGGCTATGGCTACACCTTC.